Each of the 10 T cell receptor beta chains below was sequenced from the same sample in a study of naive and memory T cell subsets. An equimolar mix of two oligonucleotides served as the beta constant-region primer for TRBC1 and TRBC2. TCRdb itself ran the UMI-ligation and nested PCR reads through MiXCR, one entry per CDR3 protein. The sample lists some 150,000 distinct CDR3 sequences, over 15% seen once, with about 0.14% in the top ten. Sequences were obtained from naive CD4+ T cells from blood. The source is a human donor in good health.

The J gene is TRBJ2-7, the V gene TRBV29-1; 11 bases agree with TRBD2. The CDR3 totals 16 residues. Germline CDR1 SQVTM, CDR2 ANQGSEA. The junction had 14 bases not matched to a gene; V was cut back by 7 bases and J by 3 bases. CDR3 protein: CSAAGFTSGSIYEQYF. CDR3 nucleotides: TGCAGCGCCGCGGGCTTTACTAGCGGGAGCATCTACGAGCAGTACTTC.

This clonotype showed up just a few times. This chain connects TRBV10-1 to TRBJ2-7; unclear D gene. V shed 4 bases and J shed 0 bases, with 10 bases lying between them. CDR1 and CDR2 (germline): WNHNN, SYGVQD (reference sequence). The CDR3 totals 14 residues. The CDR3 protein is CASSASENSYEQYF. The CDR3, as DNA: TGCGCCAGCAGTGCTTCGGAAAACTCCTACGAGCAGTACTTC.

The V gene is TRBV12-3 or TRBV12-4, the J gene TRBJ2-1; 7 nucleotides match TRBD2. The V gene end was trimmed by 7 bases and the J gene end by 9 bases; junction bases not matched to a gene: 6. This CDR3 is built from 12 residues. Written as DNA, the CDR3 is TGTGCCAGCAACATATTAGCGGGTGAGCAGTTCTTC. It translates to CASNILAGEQFF.

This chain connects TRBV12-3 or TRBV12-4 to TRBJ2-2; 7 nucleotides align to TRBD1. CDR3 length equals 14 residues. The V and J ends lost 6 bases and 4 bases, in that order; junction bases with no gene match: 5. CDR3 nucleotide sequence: TGTGCCAGCAGCAACAGGGGTACCACCGGGGAGCTGTTTTTT. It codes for CASSNRGTTGELFF.

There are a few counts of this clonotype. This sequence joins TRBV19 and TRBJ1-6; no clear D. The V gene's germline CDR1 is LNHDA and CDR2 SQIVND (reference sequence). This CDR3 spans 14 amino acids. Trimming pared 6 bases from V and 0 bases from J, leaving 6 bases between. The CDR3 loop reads CASRRSSYNSPLHF. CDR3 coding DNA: TGTGCCAGTAGGAGGAGCTCCTATAATTCACCCCTCCACTTT.

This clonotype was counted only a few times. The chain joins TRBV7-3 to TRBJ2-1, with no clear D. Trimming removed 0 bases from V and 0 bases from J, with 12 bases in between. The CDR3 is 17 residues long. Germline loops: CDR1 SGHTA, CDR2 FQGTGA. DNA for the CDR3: TGTGCCAGCAGCTTAACGAGGTCCCTGAGCTCCTACAATGAGCAGTTCTTC. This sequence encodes CASSLTRSLSSYNEQFF.

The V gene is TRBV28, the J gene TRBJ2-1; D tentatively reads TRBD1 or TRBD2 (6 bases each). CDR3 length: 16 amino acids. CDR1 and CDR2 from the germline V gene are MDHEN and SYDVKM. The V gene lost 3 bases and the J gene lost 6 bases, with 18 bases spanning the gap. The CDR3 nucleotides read TGTGCCAGCAGTTTCGCAGGGAGAGGGGGGACCAATGAGCAGTTCTTC. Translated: CASSFAGRGGTNEQFF.

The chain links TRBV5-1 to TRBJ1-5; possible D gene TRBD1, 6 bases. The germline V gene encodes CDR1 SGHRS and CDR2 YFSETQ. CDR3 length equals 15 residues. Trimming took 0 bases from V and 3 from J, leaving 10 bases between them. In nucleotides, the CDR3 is TGCGCCAGCAGCTTGGAAGGGGGGTTCAATCAGCCCCAGCATTTT. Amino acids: CASSLEGGFNQPQHF.

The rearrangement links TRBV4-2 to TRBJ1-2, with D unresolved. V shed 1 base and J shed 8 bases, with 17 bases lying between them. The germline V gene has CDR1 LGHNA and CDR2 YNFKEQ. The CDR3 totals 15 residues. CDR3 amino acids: CASSQGRVDGGGYTF. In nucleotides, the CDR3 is TGTGCCAGCAGCCAAGGCCGCGTTGACGGAGGGGGCTACACCTTC.

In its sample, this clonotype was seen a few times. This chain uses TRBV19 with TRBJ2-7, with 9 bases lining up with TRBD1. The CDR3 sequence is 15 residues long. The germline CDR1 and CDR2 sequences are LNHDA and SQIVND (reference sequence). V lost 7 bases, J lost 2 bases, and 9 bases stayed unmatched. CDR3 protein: CASNTPGQGTYEQYF. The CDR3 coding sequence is TGTGCCAGTAATACACCGGGACAGGGAACCTACGAGCAGTACTTC.